The entry below describes one TCR beta chain. The entry originates in a study of cytomegalovirus exposure and HLA in healthy donors. The junction had 5 bases not matched to a gene; V was cut back by 8 bases and J by 2 bases. Germline CDR1 LNHDA, CDR2 SQIVND (reference sequence). CDR3 length: 13 residues. Generated by immunoSEQ multiplex PCR, the TCRdb table keeps only in-frame clones and is missing some. The sample shows 67,000 or so clones, 90% to 95% of them seen only once. Sequencing was performed on PBMCs. The genes are TRBV19 and TRBJ1-2; 7 nucleotides align to TRBD1. The clonotype was recovered from a man aged 18 to 30 in good health and CMV-seropositive. The CDR3 loop is CASGDSGNYGYTF. In DNA, the CDR3 is TGTGCCAGTGGGGACAGTGGAAACTATGGCTACACCTTC.